The next 9 T cell receptor beta chains were all read from a single sample in a study of cytomegalovirus exposure and HLA in healthy donors. Researchers ran the PCR with 60 Vbeta and 13 Jbeta primers. Using immunoSEQ multiplex PCR, the repertoire was profiled, and TCRdb retains in-frame clones only, with some absent. This table has about 82,000 clones, around 80% appearing once. Source material: PBMCs. The receptors come from a human donor in good health.

The chain combines TRBV6-5 with TRBJ1-1; D ambiguous. V dropped 0 bases and J dropped 11 bases, with 13 bases sitting between them. The CDR3 consists of 13 residues. From germline, CDR1 is MNHEY and CDR2 SVGAGI. The CDR3: CASSYSNSFWAFF. CDR3 DNA sequence: TGTGCCAGCAGTTACTCGAACTCCTTCTGGGCTTTCTTT.

This clone occurred once. The chain uses TRBV5-8 and TRBJ1-1; D ambiguous. Germline CDR1 is SGHTS and CDR2 is YDEGEE. The CDR3 loop spans 13 amino acids. Trimming pared 0 bases from V and 7 bases from J, leaving 10 bases between. The CDR3 region has the DNA TGTGCCAGCAGCTTGGTGCCTGACATTGAAGCTTTCTTT. Its translation is CASSLVPDIEAFF.

This chain joins TRBV29-1 and TRBJ1-2; tentatively, D is TRBD1 (6 bases). This CDR3 is 14 amino acids long. The germline CDR1 and CDR2 sequences are SQVTM and ANQGSEA. The V and J ends lost 6 bases and 8 bases respectively, with 22 bases between them. CDR3 bases: TGCAGCGTGGGGGTTCAGGGGAGTGTCCGAGGCTACACCTTC. Amino acids: CSVGVQGSVRGYTF.

This clone was seen only once. J is TRBJ2-3 and V is TRBV6-1; 10 bases fit TRBD1. This CDR3 has 15 residues. The germline CDR1 and CDR2 sequences are MNHNS and SASEGT. With V trimmed by 6 bases and J by 2 bases, 5 bases remained unmatched. CDR3 in DNA: TGTGCCAGCAGACCTGGACAGGGGGACACAGATACGCAGTATTTT. This encodes CASRPGQGDTDTQYF.

As concerns this clone: A read error may account for a junction end that differs from germline. The chain combines TRBV19 with TRBJ1-2; the match to TRBD1 covers 10 bases. Germline assignment: CDR1 LNHDA and CDR2 SQIVND (reference sequence). This CDR3 region has 14 residues. The CDR3 coding sequence is TGTGCCAGTAGTATCGCCGACAGGGGGCTTGGCTACCCCTTC. The encoded protein is CASSIADRGLGYPF.

The chain links TRBV6-5 to TRBJ2-5, with 14 nucleotides matching TRBD2. V lost 6 bases, J lost 5 bases, and 5 bases stayed unmatched. The CDR3 is 15 residues long. Germline lookup yields CDR1 MNHEY and CDR2 SVGAGI. CDR3 nucleotide sequence: TGTGCCAGCAGGACTAGCGGGGGGGCCTTGGAGACCCAGTACTTC. Protein sequence: CASRTSGGALETQYF.

This clone was seen a single time. V gene TRBV5-1 combines with J gene TRBJ2-2, with D tentatively TRBD1 (6 bases). Trimming stripped 0 bases from V and 2 bases from J, with 8 bases between. This CDR3 is 15 amino acids long. Germline CDR1 is SGHRS and CDR2 is YFSETQ. CDR3 sequence reads: CASSLGQENTGELFF. The CDR3 DNA sequence: TGCGCCAGCAGCTTGGGACAGGAAAACACCGGGGAGCTGTTTTTT.

Comments on this clone: Other DNA sequences in this specimen translate into the identical CDR3. The V gene is TRBV19, the J gene TRBJ2-1; 9 nucleotides match TRBD2. Germline CDR1 LNHDA, CDR2 SQIVND (reference sequence). With V trimmed by 3 bases and J by 3 bases, 3 bases remained unmatched. This CDR3 region has 15 residues. CDR3: CASSMTSGDYNEQFF. CDR3 bases: TGTGCCAGTAGTATGACTAGCGGTGACTACAATGAGCAGTTCTTC. Combining the CDR3 with reference TRBV19 and TRBJ2-1 gives the whole variable domain DGGITQSPKYLFRKEGQNVTLSCEQNLNHDAMYWYRQDPGQGLRLIYYSQIVNDFQKGDIAEGYSVSREKKESFPLTVTSAQKNPTAFYLCASSMTSGDYNEQFFGPGTRLTVL.

The V and J genes are TRBV7-9 and TRBJ1-3; perhaps TRBD1 as D (6 bases). V lost 5 bases, J lost 3 bases, and 17 bases lay in between. CDR1 is SEHNR and CDR2 is FQNEAQ in the germline V gene (reference sequence). CDR3 size: 16 residues. The DNA for the CDR3 is TGTGCCAGCAGCCAAGGCAGGGGAGCAGGTGGAAACACCATATATTTT. Protein: CASSQGRGAGGNTIYF.